Listed below are T cell receptor beta chains from one sample, sequenced in a study of blood T cells in healthy people across ages. Via MiXCR, TCRdb re-called the 5' RACE reads, giving one row per CDR3 protein. The sample records roughly 1,100,000 distinct CDR3 sequences, roughly a quarter being singletons. This sample was also put to use in a study of T cells of mothers and their children.

The sequenced sample was blood. Every receptor here comes from a girl aged 2-9 years in good health. Both conserved end residues are part of each CDR3. The order of the fields is CDR3 length, clone size, J gene, V gene, D gene, CDR3 protein, CDR3 DNA. A D gene is named only where the DNA matches it firmly. The size of a clone is reported for some rows only, either as once, few or many, or as a class for expanded clones.

14	.	TRBJ2-3	TRBV29-1	.	CSVAGKIKIDTQYF	TGCAGCGTTGCAGGGAAAATCAAAATCGATACGCAGTATTTT
12	many	TRBJ1-1	TRBV12-3/TRBV12-4	.	CASSFLNTEAFF	TGTGCCAGCAGCTTTCTGAACACTGAAGCTTTCTTT
11	few	TRBJ1-2	TRBV29-1	.	CSVLTENGYTF	TGCAGCGTTTTAACGGAAAATGGCTACACCTTC
16	few	TRBJ2-7	TRBV9	.	CASSAGMGFFDYEQYF	TGTGCCAGCAGCGCTGGAATGGGGTTTTTTGACTACGAGCAGTACTTC
14	.	TRBJ2-5	TRBV12-5	.	CASGSLAGQETQYF	TGTGCTAGTGGTTCACTAGCAGGCCAAGAGACCCAGTACTTC
14	few	TRBJ1-4	TRBV4-2	.	CASGYPGTSEKLFF	TGTGCCAGCGGCTACCCCGGGACCTCTGAAAAACTGTTTTTT
15	few	TRBJ1-1	TRBV28	.	CASSLFKGMNTEAFF	TGTGCCAGCAGTTTATTTAAGGGGATGAACACTGAAGCTTTCTTT
17	.	TRBJ1-2	TRBV20-1	.	CSAHFIPRITSNYGYTF	TGCAGTGCTCACTTCATTCCTCGCATAACCTCTAACTATGGCTACACCTTC
15	.	TRBJ2-5	TRBV10-3	TRBD2	CAISETGTSAFAQYF	TGTGCCATCAGCGAAACCGGGACTAGCGCATTTGCCCAGTACTTC
14	.	TRBJ1-2	TRBV7-9	.	CASSFKGGGHGYTF	TGTGCCAGCAGCTTCAAGGGGGGAGGACATGGCTACACCTTC
14	few	TRBJ2-7	TRBV20-1	TRBD1	CSARDLTGDYEQYF	TGCAGTGCTAGAGATCTAACAGGGGATTACGAGCAGTACTTC
14	many	TRBJ1-5	TRBV4-1	.	CASSQGGAYQPQHF	TGCGCCAGCAGCCAGGGGGGAGCCTATCAGCCCCAGCATTTT
17	.	TRBJ1-2	TRBV7-3	.	CASSLSPTMTGSYGYTF	TGTGCCAGCAGCTTAAGCCCTACCATGACAGGAAGCTATGGCTACACCTTC
15	.	TRBJ1-2	TRBV20-1	.	CSASTDRIANYGYTF	TGCAGTGCTAGTACAGACAGGATAGCTAACTATGGCTACACCTTC
14	few	TRBJ2-5	TRBV29-1	TRBD2	CSALSGGPKETQCF	TGCAGCGCCCTGTCGGGGGGGCCCAAAGAGACCCAGTGCTTC
13	few	TRBJ2-5	TRBV7-2	.	CASSLLWGETQYF	TGTGCCAGCAGCTTATTGTGGGGGGAGACCCAGTACTTC
14	few	TRBJ2-7	TRBV7-9	.	CASSFPGHNYEQYF	TGTGCCAGCAGCTTTCCCGGTCACAACTACGAGCAGTACTTC
13	few	TRBJ2-7	TRBV29-1	.	CSVEDSQSYEQYF	TGCAGCGTTGAGGACAGCCAATCCTACGAGCAGTACTTC
13	few	TRBJ2-3	TRBV7-9	.	CASSLDSADTQYF	TGTGCCAGCAGCTTAGATAGCGCAGATACGCAGTATTTT
14	few	TRBJ2-7	TRBV3-1	.	CASSLTGDPGEQYF	TGTGCCAGCAGCCTTACGGGCGATCCGGGGGAGCAGTACTTC
16	few	TRBJ2-5	TRBV4-3	TRBD2	CASSQGGRGPGETQYF	TGCGCCAGCAGCCAAGGTGGGAGGGGTCCTGGGGAGACCCAGTACTTC
14	few	TRBJ2-2	TRBV28	.	CASSQTSSAGELFF	TGTGCCAGCAGTCAGACTAGTTCGGCCGGGGAGCTGTTTTTT
17	few	TRBJ2-5	TRBV12-3/TRBV12-4	TRBD1	CASSFSAGGFIYNEQLF	TGTGCCAGCAGTTTCTCGGCAGGGGGTTTCATTTACAATGAGCAGCTCTTC
15	.	TRBJ2-5	TRBV6-1	TRBD1	CASVVWGQVVETQYF	TGTGCCAGCGTCGTTTGGGGACAGGTAGTAGAGACCCAGTACTTC
18	once	TRBJ2-1	TRBV7-9	.	CASSVDVTDSAKEDEQFF	TGTGCCAGCAGCGTAGACGTTACGGACTCCGCGAAGGAGGATGAGCAGTTCTTC
16	few	TRBJ1-2	TRBV6-4	TRBD1	CASSPAGQGFNYGYTF	TGTGCCAGCAGTCCGGCAGGACAGGGTTTCAACTATGGCTACACCTTC
16	.	TRBJ2-3	TRBV7-2	.	CASSLVSGDGTDTRYF	TGTGCCAGCAGCTTAGTTTCGGGGGATGGAACAGATACGCGGTATTTT
11	.	TRBJ1-1	TRBV28	.	CASNYNTEAFF	TGTGCCAGCAACTATAACACTGAAGCTTTCTTT
15	few	TRBJ2-1	TRBV7-9	.	CASSAVWTAYNEQFF	TGTGCCAGCAGCGCCGTCTGGACAGCCTACAATGAGCAGTTCTTC
14	few	TRBJ2-3	TRBV25-1	.	CASSEFGGTDTQYF	TGTGCCAGCAGTGAATTCGGGGGCACAGATACGCAGTATTTT
13	.	TRBJ1-2	TRBV12-3/TRBV12-4	.	CASSLMSNAGYTF	TGTGCCAGCAGTTTAATGTCTAACGCGGGCTACACCTTC
16	.	TRBJ2-1	TRBV20-1	TRBD2	CSANPSGLAELNEQFF	TGCAGTGCTAACCCGTCCGGACTAGCGGAGCTTAATGAGCAGTTCTTC
17	few	TRBJ2-1	TRBV24-1	.	CATSDLRDTATYNEQFF	TGTGCCACCAGTGATTTGAGGGACACAGCAACCTACAATGAGCAGTTCTTC
15	once	TRBJ1-6	TRBV7-9	.	CASSLVQGENSPLHF	TGTGCTAGCAGCTTAGTACAGGGAGAAAACTCACCCCTCCACTTT
11	.	TRBJ1-1	TRBV20-1	.	CSAQGDTEAFF	TGCAGTGCCCAAGGCGACACTGAAGCTTTCTTT
15	.	TRBJ2-3	TRBV10-3	.	CAIILLDRIEDTQYF	TGTGCCATCATCTTATTAGACAGGATAGAAGATACGCAGTATTTT
16	.	TRBJ2-7	TRBV6-6	TRBD1	CASSYSKSSGGDEQYF	TGTGCCAGCAGTTACTCGAAGAGTTCAGGGGGCGACGAGCAGTACTTC
14	few	TRBJ2-7	TRBV20-1	.	CSAPLGGTSYEQYF	TGCAGTGCTCCCTTGGGGGGAACCTCCTACGAGCAGTACTTC
14	few	TRBJ2-1	TRBV6-1	TRBD2	CASRLAGGNNEQFF	TGTGCCAGTAGACTAGCGGGAGGGAACAATGAGCAGTTCTTC
13	few	TRBJ2-7	TRBV11-2	.	CASSRDRPSEQYF	TGTGCCAGCAGCCGCGATCGGCCTAGCGAGCAGTACTTC
14	.	TRBJ2-7	TRBV6-6	TRBD1	CASSGPGQGYEQYF	TGTGCCAGCAGTGGTCCGGGACAGGGTTACGAGCAGTACTTC
17	.	TRBJ2-7	TRBV4-3	TRBD2	CASSQQIAGGILYEQYF	TGCGCCAGCAGCCAACAAATAGCGGGGGGTATATTATACGAGCAGTACTTC
16	few	TRBJ2-5	TRBV7-2	TRBD2	CASSLVLAGGRETQYF	TGTGCCAGCAGCTTAGTACTAGCGGGGGGGCGGGAGACCCAGTACTTC